This TCR beta chain was observed in a study of blood T cell repertoires in COVID-19. Data came from immunoSEQ multiplex PCR; TCRdb stores just in-frame clones and leaves some out. The sample carries 250,000 to 300,000 clones, around nine tenths recorded once. The CDR3 loop spans 14 amino acids. V gave up 7 bases and J gave up 11 bases; unmatched junction bases: 13. CDR1 is LNHDA, CDR2 SQIVND, per germline (reference sequence). This clonotype originated in a man in his fifties or sixties with acute or convalescent COVID-19. The source material was peripheral blood. The chain recombines TRBV19 with TRBJ2-3; 9 nucleotides agree with TRBD2. Here the CDR3 reads CASTTRLAVSEQYF. The CDR3 region has the DNA TGTGCCAGTACTACGAGACTAGCGGTCTCGGAGCAGTATTTT.